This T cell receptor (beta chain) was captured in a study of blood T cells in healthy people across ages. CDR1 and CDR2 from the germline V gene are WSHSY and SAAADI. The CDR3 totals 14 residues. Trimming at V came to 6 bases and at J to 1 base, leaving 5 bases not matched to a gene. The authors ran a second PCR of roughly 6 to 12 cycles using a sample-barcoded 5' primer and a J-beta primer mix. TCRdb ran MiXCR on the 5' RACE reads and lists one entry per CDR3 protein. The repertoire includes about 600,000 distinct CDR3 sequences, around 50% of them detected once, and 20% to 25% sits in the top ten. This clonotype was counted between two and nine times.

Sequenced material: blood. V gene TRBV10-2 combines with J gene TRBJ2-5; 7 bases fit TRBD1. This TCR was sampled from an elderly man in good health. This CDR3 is CASSARGSQETQYF. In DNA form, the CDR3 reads TGCGCCAGCAGCGCCAGGGGGTCCCAAGAGACCCAGTACTTC.